Listed below are T cell receptor beta chains from one sample, sequenced in a study of identical twins. TCRdb re-called the 5' RACE reads through MiXCR, storing one row per CDR3 protein. The data show roughly 260,000 distinct CDR3 sequences, around an eighth seen once. Source material: memory (CD45RO+) T cells sorted from blood. The receptor source for this set is a woman aged 18-35 years in good health. CDR3s include the opening cysteine and the closing phenylalanine or tryptophan. D genes are given only for firm matches. Size values are once, few and many counts, or a class for expanded clones, and some rows have none.

d_gene	abundance	v_gene	j_gene	CDR3nt	CDR3aa
NA	NA	TRBV6-1	TRBJ1-1	TGTGCCAGCAGTGAGGGTGAAGCTTTCTTT	CASSEGEAFF
TRBD2	few	TRBV7-2	TRBJ2-2	TGTGCCAGCAGCTTATTGCCTAGCGGGATGCACGGGGAGCTGTTTTTT	CASSLLPSGMHGELFF
NA	NA	TRBV13	TRBJ2-5	TGTGCCAGCAGCAACGCGTACCAAGAGACCCAGTACTTC	CASSNAYQETQYF
TRBD2	NA	TRBV29-1	TRBJ2-3	TGCAGCGTTTGGTTTAGCGGGGGGCCGACAGATACGCAGTATTTT	CSVWFSGGPTDTQYF
NA	NA	TRBV5-4	TRBJ2-5	TGTGCCAGCAGCTTGGAGGACTCAGAGACCCAGTACTTC	CASSLEDSETQYF
NA	NA	TRBV11-2	TRBJ2-3	TGTGCCAGCAGCTACCTCGTGCCCCTCACAGATACGCAGTATTTT	CASSYLVPLTDTQYF
NA	few	TRBV28	TRBJ1-2	TGTGCCAGCAGAGAAACAGGGTCCGGCTACACCTTC	CASRETGSGYTF
NA	NA	TRBV5-5	TRBJ2-7	TGTGCCAGCAGCGCCTCCTTGGGGGCCTCCTACGAGCAGTACTTC	CASSASLGASYEQYF
TRBD2	few	TRBV11-2	TRBJ2-7	TGTGCCAGCAGCGCTGGACTAGCGGTGGGCTCCTACGAGCAGTACTTC	CASSAGLAVGSYEQYF
NA	NA	TRBV14	TRBJ1-1	TGTGCCAGCAGTCGCCGCGGGGCAGCAAACACTGAAGCTTTCTTT	CASSRRGAANTEAFF
NA	few	TRBV27	TRBJ2-7	TGTGCCAGCAGTTTATATGGCGGGGACTCCTACGAGCAGTACTTC	CASSLYGGDSYEQYF
TRBD2	NA	TRBV20-1	TRBJ2-5	TGCAGTGCTAGAATGAGCGGGAGGGCCGGGGGAGAGACCCAGTACTTC	CSARMSGRAGGETQYF